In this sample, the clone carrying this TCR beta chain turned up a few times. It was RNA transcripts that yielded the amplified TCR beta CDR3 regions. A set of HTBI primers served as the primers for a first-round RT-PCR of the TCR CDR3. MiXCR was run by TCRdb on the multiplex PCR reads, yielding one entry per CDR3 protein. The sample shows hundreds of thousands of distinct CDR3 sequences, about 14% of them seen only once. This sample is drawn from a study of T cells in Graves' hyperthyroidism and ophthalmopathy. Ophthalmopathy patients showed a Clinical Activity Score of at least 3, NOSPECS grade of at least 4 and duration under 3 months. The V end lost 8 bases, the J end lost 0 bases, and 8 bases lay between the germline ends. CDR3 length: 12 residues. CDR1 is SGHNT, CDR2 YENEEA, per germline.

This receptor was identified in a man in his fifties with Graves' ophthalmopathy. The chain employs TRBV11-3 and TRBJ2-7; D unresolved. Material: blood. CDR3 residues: CASGRVSYEQYF. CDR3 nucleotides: TGTGCCAGCGGTAGGGTCTCCTACGAGCAGTACTTC.